This TCR beta chain was observed in a study of CD8 T cells in Susac syndrome. Regarding the study as a whole: Only a relatively small number of individuals were included in the TCR sequencing and HLA analysis.

RNA, at about 0.45 to 1 ug, was reverse transcribed with random hexamers. The CDR3 of TCR beta was amplified by immunoSEQ multiplex PCR across 54 Vbeta and 13 Jbeta. TCRdb fed the immunoSEQ multiplex PCR reads into MiXCR, producing one record per CDR3 protein. The sample holds roughly 180,000 distinct CDR3 sequences, roughly 95% seen once. Sequencing of TCR beta, carried out with a high-throughput approach, was applied to CD8+ and CD4+ T cells from the blood. Negative isolation yielded CD8+ and CD4+ T cells; FACS enriched TEMRA cells. Worth noting for this clonotype: Its antigen is undetermined.

V dropped 4 bases and J dropped 10 bases, with 8 bases sitting between them. This CDR3 is 11 amino acids long. Germline V lookup: CDR1 SNHLY, CDR2 FYNNEI. The sequenced sample consisted of CD4+ T cells from PBMCs. The sequence was collected from a human donor in good health. The chain carries TRBV2 and TRBJ2-1; D possibly corresponds to TRBD2 (5 bases). CDR3 bases: TGTGCCAGCAGTGGTAGCGTCGAGCAGTTCTTC. Protein product: CASSGSVEQFF.